The next 10 T cell receptor beta chains were all read from a single sample in a study of lymphopenia after photon versus proton radiotherapy (dated by TCRdb to about 2019). Receptor libraries were prepared by the immunoSEQ multiplex PCR assay. TCRdb holds this immuneACCESS table with in-frame rearrangements only. Some clones are missing; in checked studies, unresolved V genes explain under half, and the rest has no known cause. The sample records 40,000 to 45,000 clones, around 84% of which are singletons. The ten largest clones represent approximately 10% of the sample. The source was peripheral blood, collected from a patient treated with proton-based radiotherapy. Receptors were obtained from a woman aged 65 to 85 with pancreatic cancer. Some clones in this sample may be carry-over from other donors' samples.

The genes are TRBV6-6 and TRBJ2-5, with 9 bases identical to TRBD2. Unmatched junction bases numbered 8, after V lost 6 bases and J lost 3 bases. Germline-derived CDR1 and CDR2 are MNHNY and SVGAGI (reference sequence). CDR3 size: 15 residues. The CDR3 protein is CASRVVAGVEETQYF. CDR3 bases: TGTGCCAGCAGAGTTGTAGCGGGAGTAGAAGAGACCCAGTACTTC.

The chain links TRBV7-9 to TRBJ2-3; D unresolved. The ends were cut back, 5 bases at V and 3 bases at J, with 12 bases in the middle. This CDR3 has 14 residues. Looked up from germline, CDR1 is SEHNR and CDR2 is FQNEAQ (reference sequence). The CDR3 nucleotides read TGTGCCAGCAGCCTTACCGTTACAACAGATACGCAGTATTTT. Encoded protein: CASSLTVTTDTQYF.

The CDR3 nucleotides are TGTGCCAGCAGAGCCCAAGAGACCCAGTACTTC. It translates to CASRAQETQYF. This chain connects TRBV6-1 to TRBJ2-5; no firm D call. Germline V gene data show CDR1 as MNHNS and CDR2 as SASEGT. The length of the CDR3 is 11 residues. The germline V and J ends were trimmed by 6 bases and 1 base, with 3 bases remaining between them.

As DNA, the CDR3 is TGTGCCAGTAGTACGGACCTCCGAGGCACTGAAGCTTTCTTT. It specifies CASSTDLRGTEAFF. The V gene is TRBV19, the J gene TRBJ1-1; D gene uncertain. This CDR3 contains 14 residues. CDR1 and CDR2 (germline): LNHDA, SQIVND (reference sequence). Trimming took off 4 bases at V and 4 bases at J, with 13 bases between the two ends. The full variable domain, its missing parts supplied by reference TRBV19 and TRBJ1-1, is DGGITQSPKYLFRKEGQNVTLSCEQNLNHDAMYWYRQDPGQGLRLIYYSQIVNDFQKGDIAEGYSVSREKKESFPLTVTSAQKNPTAFYLCASSTDLRGTEAFFGQGTRLTVV.

The chain combines TRBV6-5 with TRBJ1-3; the D is unclear. Germline CDR1 MNHEY, CDR2 SVGAGI. The CDR3 runs to 16 residues. Trimming shortened V by 2 bases and J by 0 bases, and 11 bases separated the two germline ends. CDR3: CASSYQDGNSGNTIYF. DNA for the CDR3: TGTGCCAGCAGTTACCAGGACGGAAACTCTGGAAACACCATATATTTT.

This chain links TRBV9 with TRBJ2-2; 8 bases are a match to TRBD2. Per the germline V gene, CDR1 is SGDLS and CDR2 is YYNGEE. The CDR3 runs 15 residues. Germline trimming cut 0 bases from V and 5 bases from J; bases unmatched to any gene: 3. The CDR3 nucleotides read TGTGCCAGCAGCGTAGCGACTAGCGCAACCGGGGAGCTGTTTTTT. Its protein product is CASSVATSATGELFF. Combining the CDR3 with reference TRBV9 and TRBJ2-2 gives the whole variable domain DSGVTQTPKHLITATGQRVTLRCSPRSGDLSVYWYQQSLDQGLQFLIQYYNGEERAKGNILERFSAQQFPDLHSELNLSSLELGDSALYFCASSVATSATGELFFGEGSRLTVL.

This clone occurred a few times. This chain connects TRBV4-1 to TRBJ2-1, with 7 bases fitting TRBD2. The CDR3 is made up of 15 amino acids. CDR1 and CDR2 from the germline V gene are MGHRA and YSYEKL. The junction had 6 bases not matched to a gene; V was cut back by 0 bases and J by 7 bases. The CDR3 is CASSQDWGGSNEQFF. The CDR3 coding sequence is TGCGCCAGCAGCCAAGATTGGGGAGGGTCGAATGAGCAGTTCTTC.

The J gene is TRBJ2-3, the V gene TRBV7-2, with TRBD2 matching over 9 bases. The V segment lost 5 bases and the J segment 0 bases; nucleotides outside the gene matches: 12. The germline V gene encodes CDR1 SGHTA and CDR2 FQGNSA. This CDR3 has 18 amino acids. The CDR3 DNA reads TGTGCCAGCAGCCCTCCGTGGGGACTAGCTTCTAGCACAGATACGCAGTATTTT. Its protein product is CASSPPWGLASSTDTQYF.

The chain is built from TRBV18 and TRBJ1-1, with a tentative D call TRBD1 (5 bases). This CDR3 comprises 16 residues. Trimming pared 7 bases from V and 0 bases from J, leaving 18 bases between. Germline CDR1 KGHSH, CDR2 LQKENI. The CDR3 region has the DNA TGTGCCAGCTTCTCCATCGGGGGAAGCATGAACACTGAAGCTTTCTTT. It codes for CASFSIGGSMNTEAFF.

The CDR3 loop is CASSPGTGTGANVLTF. CDR3 sequence (DNA): TGTGCCAGCAGCCCGGGGACAGGGACCGGGGCCAACGTCCTGACTTTC. The chain is built from TRBV7-2 and TRBJ2-6; 9 bases match TRBD1. The CDR3 length is 16 residues. V was pared by 5 bases and J by 4 bases, with 6 bases of the junction left unmatched. Germline-derived CDR1 and CDR2 are SGHTA and FQGNSA.